These 12 T cell receptor beta chains share one sample of origin, sequenced in a study of T cells in Graves' hyperthyroidism and ophthalmopathy. The investigators amplified TCR beta CDR3 regions from RNA transcripts. With the HTBI primer set, the TCR CDR3 went through a first round of RT-PCR. TCRdb processed the multiplex PCR reads anew with MiXCR; each CDR3 protein has one entry. The profile shows approximately 640,000 distinct CDR3 sequences, 45% of them singletons. Sequencing input: peripheral blood or thyroid tissue (not recorded which). The source is an adult man with Graves' disease, either hyperthyroidism or ophthalmopathy (not recorded which).

Points on this clonotype: Mismatch with germline at one junction end may stem from a read error. V is TRBV7-9 and J is TRBJ1-4; 8 positions match TRBD1. The CDR3 sequence is 13 residues long. Germline CDR1 is SEHNR and CDR2 is FQNEAQ (reference sequence). This CDR3 is CASRAGGDEKLLF. CDR3 nucleotides: TGTGCCAGCAGAGCAGGGGGCGATGAAAAACTGCTTTTT.

The chain uses TRBV10-3 and TRBJ1-1; no definite D call. Germline values: CDR1 ENHRY, CDR2 SYGVKD. This CDR3 has 15 amino acids. Trimming removed 10 bases from V and 3 bases from J, with 21 bases in between. The CDR3 loop is CANASSFILDTEAFF. CDR3 nucleotide sequence: TGTGCCAACGCCAGCAGCTTTATTCTGGACACTGAAGCTTTCTTT.

J is TRBJ1-2 and V is TRBV7-3; no firm D call. V shed 3 bases and J shed 4 bases, with 6 bases lying between them. Per germline, CDR1 SGHTA and CDR2 FQGTGA. The CDR3 consists of 12 residues. The CDR3, as DNA: TGTGCCAGCAGCTTTGAGGGCTATGGCTACACCTTC. This codes for CASSFEGYGYTF. Drawing the rest from reference TRBV7-3 and TRBJ1-2, the complete variable domain is GAGVSQTPSNKVTEKGKYVELRCDPISGHTALYWYRQSLGQGPEFLIYFQGTGAADDSGLPNDRFFAVRPEGSVSTLKIQRTERGDSAVYLCASSFEGYGYTFGSGTRLTVV.

The chain has TRBV10-3 and TRBJ1-5; D is possibly TRBD1 (5 bases). Germline V gene sequence: CDR1 ENHRY, CDR2 SYGVKD. CDR3 length: 14 residues. V lost 7 bases and J 4 bases, leaving 14 bases between the germline ends. The CDR3 sequence is CAIKVGQGNQPQHF. The CDR3 DNA follows: TGTGCCATCAAGGTGGGCCAGGGTAATCAGCCCCAGCATTTT.

V and J are TRBV29-1 and TRBJ1-1; 9 nucleotides agree with TRBD1. The CDR3 sequence is 14 residues long. V lost 2 bases to trimming and J lost 4 bases; unmatched junction nucleotides: 5. In germline, CDR1 is SQVTM, CDR2 ANQGSEA. The CDR3 here is CSVEWGQGATEAFF. CDR3 nucleotide sequence: TGCAGCGTTGAATGGGGACAGGGAGCCACTGAAGCTTTCTTT. The full variable domain, with the rest looked up from reference TRBV29-1 and TRBJ1-1, is SAVISQKPSRDICQRGTSLTIQCQVDSQVTMMFWYRQQPGQSLTLIATANQGSEATYESGFVIDKFPISRPNLTFSTLTVSNMSPEDSSIYLCSVEWGQGATEAFFGQGTRLTVV.

V is TRBV5-1 and J is TRBJ1-3, with TRBD1 identical over 7 bases. J gave up 3 bases and V 3 bases, and 3 bases lay outside the gene matches. CDR3 length: 14 amino acids. CDR1 and CDR2 from the germline V gene are SGHRS and YFSETQ. In DNA, the CDR3 is TGCGCCAGCAGCTCGACAGGGAATGGAAACACCATATATTTT. Its protein product is CASSSTGNGNTIYF. Full variable domain (remainder filled in from reference TRBV5-1 and TRBJ1-3): KAGVTQTPRYLIKTRGQQVTLSCSPISGHRSVSWYQQTPGQGLQFLFEYFSETQRNKGNFPGRFSGRQFSNSRSEMNVSTLELGDSALYLCASSSTGNGNTIYFGEGSWLTVV.

This clonotype has only a few counts. The rearrangement joins TRBV5-1 to TRBJ2-7; D possibly corresponds to TRBD1 (7 bases). The CDR3 sequence is 13 residues long. Trimming removed 4 bases at V and 6 bases at J, with 14 bases between. Germline CDR1 reads SGHRS; CDR2 reads YFSETQ. CDR3 DNA sequence: TGCGCCAGCAGCCGAGGGGGCGGGACCGAGCAGTACTTC. It specifies CASSRGGGTEQYF.

V gene TRBV6-5 combines with J gene TRBJ1-3; D may be TRBD1 (5 bases). The V gene's germline CDR1 is MNHEY and CDR2 SVGAGI. This CDR3 region has 17 residues. Trimming stripped 0 bases from V and 0 bases from J, with 12 bases between. Written as DNA, the CDR3 is TGTGCCAGCAGTTACTCCGACGGGACGGTCTCTGGAAACACCATATATTTT. Protein: CASSYSDGTVSGNTIYF.

The rearrangement uses TRBV2 and TRBJ2-7; D gene uncertain. Trimming took 5 bases from V and 1 from J, leaving 12 bases between them. The CDR3 loop spans 14 amino acids. Germline V gene lookup returns CDR1 SNHLY and CDR2 FYNNEI. This CDR3 is CASSYSWQSYEQYF. The CDR3 coding sequence is TGTGCCAGCAGTTACTCGTGGCAGTCCTACGAGCAGTACTTC. Filled out from reference TRBV2 and TRBJ2-7, the complete variable domain reads EPEVTQTPSHQVTQMGQEVILRCVPISNHLYFYWYRQILGQKVEFLVSFYNNEISEKSEIFDDQFSVERPDGSNFTLKIRSTKLEDSAMYFCASSYSWQSYEQYFGPGTRLTVT.

This clonotype was picked up many times. The rearrangement uses TRBV7-9 and TRBJ2-5; TRBD1 matches 7 bases. The CDR3 has 13 residues. V trimming: 5 bases; J trimming: 2 bases; junction bases outside the gene matches: 2. The germline gives CDR1 SEHNR, CDR2 FQNEAQ (reference sequence). CDR3 protein: CASSPGQQETQYF. The CDR3 nucleotides read TGTGCCAGCAGCCCGGGACAGCAAGAGACCCAGTACTTC.

CDR3 region: CASSEEGQKDEAFF. The DNA for the CDR3 is TGTGCCAGCAGTGAGGAGGGGCAGAAAGACGAAGCTTTCTTT. This chain joins TRBV2 and TRBJ1-1, with D possibly TRBD1 on 5 matching bases. The germline V gene has CDR1 SNHLY and CDR2 FYNNEI. V was trimmed by 3 bases and J by 8 bases, leaving 16 bases between them. This CDR3 spans 14 amino acids.

On this clonotype: The CDR3 end shows no conserved phenylalanine or tryptophan, and so a read error is likely. It is unclear where the CDR3 begins or ends on the DNA, so no DNA is shown, and the CDR3 is as TCRdb lists it. V is TRBV10-3 and J is TRBJ2-5; the table's D call of TRBD1 was not tested on the DNA. CDR1 is ENHRY and CDR2 is SYGVKD in the germline V gene. The CDR3 adds up to 12 amino acids, both ends counted. The chain's CDR3 is CASSEPTRIQRQ.